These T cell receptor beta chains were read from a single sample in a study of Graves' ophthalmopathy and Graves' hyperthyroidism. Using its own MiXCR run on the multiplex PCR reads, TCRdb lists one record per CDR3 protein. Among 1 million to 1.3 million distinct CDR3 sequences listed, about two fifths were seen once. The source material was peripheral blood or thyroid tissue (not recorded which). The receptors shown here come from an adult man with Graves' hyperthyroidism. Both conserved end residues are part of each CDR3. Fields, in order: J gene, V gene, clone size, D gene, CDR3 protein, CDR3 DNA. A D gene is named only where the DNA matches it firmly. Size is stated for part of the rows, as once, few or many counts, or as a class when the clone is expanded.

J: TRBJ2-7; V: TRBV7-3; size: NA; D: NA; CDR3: CASSSPGQSSYEQYF; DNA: TGTGCCAGCAGCTCTCCCGGCCAAAGCTCCTACGAGCAGTACTTC
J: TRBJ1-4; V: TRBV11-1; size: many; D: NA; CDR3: CASSLVAEEEEKLFF; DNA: TGTGCCAGCAGCTTAGTCGCGGAGGAGGAGGAAAAACTGTTTTTT
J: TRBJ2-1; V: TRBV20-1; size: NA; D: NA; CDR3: CSATLSPGGEQFF; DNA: TGCAGTGCTACTTTATCCCCCGGGGGTGAGCAGTTCTTC
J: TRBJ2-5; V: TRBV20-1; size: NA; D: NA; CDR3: CSARRTAAPQYF; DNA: TGCAGTGCTAGACGGACAGCAGCCCCCCAGTACTTC
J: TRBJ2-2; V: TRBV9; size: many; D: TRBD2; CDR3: CASSVDSGGRTGELFF; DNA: TGTGCCAGCAGCGTAGATTCGGGAGGGCGCACCGGGGAGCTGTTTTTT
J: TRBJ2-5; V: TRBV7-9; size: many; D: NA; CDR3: CASSLGSRKRVQETQYF; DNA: TGTGCCAGCAGCTTAGGATCGAGGAAAAGGGTACAAGAGACCCAGTACTTC
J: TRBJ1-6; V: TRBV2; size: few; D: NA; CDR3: CASSEEIDSPLHF; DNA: TGTGCCAGCAGTGAGGAAATAGATTCACCCCTCCACTTT
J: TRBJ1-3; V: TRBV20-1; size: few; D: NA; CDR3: CSAKDNGSGNTIYF; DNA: TGCAGTGCTAAGGACAATGGCTCTGGAAACACCATATATTTT
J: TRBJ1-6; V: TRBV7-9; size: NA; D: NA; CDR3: CASSPIAGRNSPLHF; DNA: TGTGCCAGCAGCCCGATCGCAGGGAGGAATTCACCCCTCCACTTT
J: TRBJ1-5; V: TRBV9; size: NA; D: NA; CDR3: CASSVVPRGTQHF; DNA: TGTGCCAGCAGCGTAGTGCCCCGGGGCACCCAGCATTTT
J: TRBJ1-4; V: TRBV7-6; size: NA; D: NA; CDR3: CASSFDETNEKLFF; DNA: TGTGCCAGCAGCTTTGATGAAACTAATGAAAAACTGTTTTTT
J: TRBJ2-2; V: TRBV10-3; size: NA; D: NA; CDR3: CASSYSYPQGRRAGELFF; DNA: TGTGCCAGCAGTTACTCCTATCCGCAGGGGAGGCGAGCCGGGGAGCTGTTTTTT
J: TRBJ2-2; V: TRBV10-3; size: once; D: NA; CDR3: CAISIRGANTGELFF; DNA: TGTGCCATCAGTATCCGCGGAGCGAACACCGGGGAGCTGTTTTTT
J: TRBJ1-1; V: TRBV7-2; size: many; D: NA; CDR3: CASSSGPSTEAFF; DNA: TGTGCCAGCAGCTCCGGACCGAGCACTGAAGCTTTCTTT
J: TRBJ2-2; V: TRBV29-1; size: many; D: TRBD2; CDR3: CSAVGLAITGELFF; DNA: TGCAGCGCCGTGGGACTAGCGATCACCGGGGAGCTGTTTTTT
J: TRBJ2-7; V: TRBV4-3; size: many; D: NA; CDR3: CASSQDWTALLSYEQYF; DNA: TGCGCCAGCAGCCAAGATTGGACAGCTCTACTCTCCTACGAGCAGTACTTC
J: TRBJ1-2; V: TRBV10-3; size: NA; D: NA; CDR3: CASSYSPNPGGYGYTF; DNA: TGTGCCAGCAGTTACTCCCCTAACCCCGGTGGCTATGGCTACACCTTC
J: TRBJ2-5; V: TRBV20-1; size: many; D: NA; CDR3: CSDGFETQYF; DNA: TGCAGTGACGGATTCGAGACCCAGTACTTC
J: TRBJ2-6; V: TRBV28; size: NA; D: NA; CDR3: CASTRNSGANVLTF; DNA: TGTGCCAGCACCAGGAACTCTGGGGCCAACGTCCTGACTTTC
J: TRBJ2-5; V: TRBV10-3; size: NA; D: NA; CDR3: CAISENSGDQETQYF; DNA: TGTGCCATCAGTGAGAATAGCGGCGACCAAGAGACCCAGTACTTC
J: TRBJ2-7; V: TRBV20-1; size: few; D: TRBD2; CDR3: CSARPAFGGGYEQYF; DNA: TGCAGTGCTAGACCCGCTTTTGGGGGGGGTTACGAGCAGTACTTC
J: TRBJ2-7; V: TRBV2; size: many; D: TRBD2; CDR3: CASRIAGGNYEQYF; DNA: TGTGCCAGCAGGATAGCGGGGGGAAACTACGAGCAGTACTTC
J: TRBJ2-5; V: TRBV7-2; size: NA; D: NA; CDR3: CASSLRQGGPETQYF; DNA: TGTGCCAGCAGCTTAAGACAGGGAGGGCCGGAGACCCAGTACTTC
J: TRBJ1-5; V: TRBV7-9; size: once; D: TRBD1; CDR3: CASSPGQGCQPQHF; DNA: TGCGCCAGCAGCCCGGGACAGGGCTGTCAGCCCCAGCATTTT
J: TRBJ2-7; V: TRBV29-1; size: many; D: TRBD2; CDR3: CSVEGDWREGNEQYF; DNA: TGCAGCGTTGAAGGGGACTGGCGGGAGGGTAACGAGCAGTACTTC
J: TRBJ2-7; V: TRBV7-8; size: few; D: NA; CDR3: CASSRGGNMGNEQYF; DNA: TGTGCCAGCAGTCGAGGGGGGAACATGGGGAACGAGCAGTACTTC
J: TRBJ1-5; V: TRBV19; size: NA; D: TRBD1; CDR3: CAREVGQRNQPQHF; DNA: TGTGCTAGAGAAGTGGGACAGCGCAATCAGCCCCAGCATTTT
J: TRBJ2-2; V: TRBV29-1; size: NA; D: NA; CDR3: CSVVDLSAPNTGELFF; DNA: TGCAGCGTTGTAGATCTGTCAGCCCCGAACACCGGGGAGCTGTTTTTT
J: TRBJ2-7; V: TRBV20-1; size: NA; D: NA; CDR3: CSARPNPRVTTYEQYF; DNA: TGCAGTGCTAGGCCTAATCCCAGGGTAACTACCTACGAGCAGTACTTC
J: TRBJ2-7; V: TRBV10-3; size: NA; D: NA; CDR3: CAARGTGYEQYF; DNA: TGTGCCGCCCGGGGTACTGGCTACGAGCAGTACTTC
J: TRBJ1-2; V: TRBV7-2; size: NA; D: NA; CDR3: CASSLINGHTF; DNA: TGTGCCAGCAGTCTAATCAATGGCCACACCTTC
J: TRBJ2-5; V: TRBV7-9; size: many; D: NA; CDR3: CASSLDLQIQETQYF; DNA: TGTGCCAGCAGCTTAGACCTACAGATCCAAGAGACCCAGTACTTC
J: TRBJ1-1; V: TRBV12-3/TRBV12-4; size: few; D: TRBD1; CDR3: CASRARQGSTEAFF; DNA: TGTGCCAGCAGAGCGCGACAGGGGAGCACTGAAGCTTTCTTT
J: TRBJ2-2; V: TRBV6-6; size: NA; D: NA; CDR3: CASRTGQPTGELFF; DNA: TGTGCCAGCAGGACGGGACAACCCACCGGGGAGCTGTTTTTT
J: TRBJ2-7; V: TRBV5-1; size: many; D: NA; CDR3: CASSLGDGPFEQYF; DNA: TGCGCCAGCAGCTTGGGAGACGGTCCTTTCGAGCAGTACTTC
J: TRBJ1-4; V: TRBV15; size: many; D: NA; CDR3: CATSRDLVTGYEKLFF; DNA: TGTGCCACCAGCAGAGATCTGGTAACTGGATACGAAAAACTGTTTTTT
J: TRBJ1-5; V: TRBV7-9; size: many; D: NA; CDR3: CASRSDGYNQPQHF; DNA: TGTGCCAGCAGATCGGACGGTTACAATCAGCCCCAGCATTTT
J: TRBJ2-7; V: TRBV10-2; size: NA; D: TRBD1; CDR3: CATNSPGTGYEQYF; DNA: TGCGCCACCAACAGCCCCGGGACAGGGTACGAGCAGTACTTC
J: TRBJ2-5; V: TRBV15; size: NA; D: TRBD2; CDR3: CATSSPRLAGGRQETQYF; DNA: TGTGCCACCAGCAGCCCCCGACTAGCGGGAGGTCGGCAAGAGACCCAGTACTTC
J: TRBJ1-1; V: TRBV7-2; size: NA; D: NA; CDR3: CANSAVAPNTEAFF; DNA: TGTGCCAACAGCGCAGTTGCCCCGAACACTGAAGCTTTCTTT
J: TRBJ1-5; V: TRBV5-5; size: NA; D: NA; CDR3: CASRPQGSGNQPQHF; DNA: TGTGCCAGCAGGCCGCAGGGGTCGGGCAATCAGCCCCAGCATTTT
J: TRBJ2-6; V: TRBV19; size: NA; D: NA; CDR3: CASSGGSGVSGANVLTF; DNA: TGTGCCAGTAGTGGTGGATCGGGGGTGTCTGGGGCCAACGTCCTGACTTTC
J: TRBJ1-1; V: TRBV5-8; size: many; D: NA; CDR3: CASRYRQEGAEAFF; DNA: TGTGCCAGCAGATATAGACAGGAAGGCGCTGAAGCTTTCTTT